Here is one TCR beta chain with its context. This sample was taken from a study of blood T cell repertoires in COVID-19. Study in general: Donors in the United States, Italy and Spain gave samples during acute or convalescent COVID-19. From T cells, B-cell-depleted T cells, or PBMCs came the material, which was cDNA or gDNA.

In the original analysis: Amplifying reference gene primers gave estimates of nucleated cell counts. The data were produced by immunoSEQ multiplex PCR, yet TCRdb's version contains in-frame clones alone and is incomplete. V and J calls and clone size follow that table, whereas D and trimming were derived from the DNA. The profile shows tens of thousands of clones, roughly 79% of them singletons. V lost 0 bases to trimming and J lost 4 bases, with 11 bases between them. Germline values: CDR1 SGDLS, CDR2 YYNGEE. The CDR3 length is 15 residues. The genes are TRBV9 and TRBJ1-5; tentatively, D is TRBD1 (6 bases). Material: peripheral blood. The TCR originated in a woman aged 55-75 years with acute or convalescent COVID-19. In DNA form, the CDR3 reads TGTGCCAGCAGCGTAGGAGGACAGAAAAATCAGCCCCAGCATTTT. Protein: CASSVGGQKNQPQHF.